This T cell receptor beta chain was obtained from a study of cytomegalovirus exposure and HLA in healthy donors. General study results and limits: Later analysis found that TCR beta chains associated with HLA were more clonally expanded than other, equally common chains. It was reported that TCR beta sequences correctly inferred the HLA-A and HLA-B alleles for most subjects.

Trimming removed 4 bases from V and 3 bases from J, with 4 bases in between. CDR3 length: 12 amino acids. Germline V gives CDR1 PRHDT, CDR2 FYEKMQ (reference sequence). The study ran its PCR with 60 Vbeta and 13 Jbeta primers. Original data processing: A later analysis tallied about 80 million unique TCR beta chains, around 10 million of them shared. TCRdb keeps only in-frame clones here, not all; method: immunoSEQ multiplex PCR. V, J and clone size were drawn from that table, and D and trimming were deduced from the DNA. The sample shows around 140,000 clones, around 83% of them seen only once. About this clone: Its cognate antigen is unknown.

The chain is built from TRBV13 and TRBJ1-5, with D uncertain. The sequenced sample consisted of PBMCs. The clonotype was recovered from a woman aged 50 to 60 in good health and CMV-seropositive. The CDR3 DNA sequence: TGTGCCAGCAGCTCCCTCAATCAGCCCCAGCATTTT. Its translation is CASSSLNQPQHF.